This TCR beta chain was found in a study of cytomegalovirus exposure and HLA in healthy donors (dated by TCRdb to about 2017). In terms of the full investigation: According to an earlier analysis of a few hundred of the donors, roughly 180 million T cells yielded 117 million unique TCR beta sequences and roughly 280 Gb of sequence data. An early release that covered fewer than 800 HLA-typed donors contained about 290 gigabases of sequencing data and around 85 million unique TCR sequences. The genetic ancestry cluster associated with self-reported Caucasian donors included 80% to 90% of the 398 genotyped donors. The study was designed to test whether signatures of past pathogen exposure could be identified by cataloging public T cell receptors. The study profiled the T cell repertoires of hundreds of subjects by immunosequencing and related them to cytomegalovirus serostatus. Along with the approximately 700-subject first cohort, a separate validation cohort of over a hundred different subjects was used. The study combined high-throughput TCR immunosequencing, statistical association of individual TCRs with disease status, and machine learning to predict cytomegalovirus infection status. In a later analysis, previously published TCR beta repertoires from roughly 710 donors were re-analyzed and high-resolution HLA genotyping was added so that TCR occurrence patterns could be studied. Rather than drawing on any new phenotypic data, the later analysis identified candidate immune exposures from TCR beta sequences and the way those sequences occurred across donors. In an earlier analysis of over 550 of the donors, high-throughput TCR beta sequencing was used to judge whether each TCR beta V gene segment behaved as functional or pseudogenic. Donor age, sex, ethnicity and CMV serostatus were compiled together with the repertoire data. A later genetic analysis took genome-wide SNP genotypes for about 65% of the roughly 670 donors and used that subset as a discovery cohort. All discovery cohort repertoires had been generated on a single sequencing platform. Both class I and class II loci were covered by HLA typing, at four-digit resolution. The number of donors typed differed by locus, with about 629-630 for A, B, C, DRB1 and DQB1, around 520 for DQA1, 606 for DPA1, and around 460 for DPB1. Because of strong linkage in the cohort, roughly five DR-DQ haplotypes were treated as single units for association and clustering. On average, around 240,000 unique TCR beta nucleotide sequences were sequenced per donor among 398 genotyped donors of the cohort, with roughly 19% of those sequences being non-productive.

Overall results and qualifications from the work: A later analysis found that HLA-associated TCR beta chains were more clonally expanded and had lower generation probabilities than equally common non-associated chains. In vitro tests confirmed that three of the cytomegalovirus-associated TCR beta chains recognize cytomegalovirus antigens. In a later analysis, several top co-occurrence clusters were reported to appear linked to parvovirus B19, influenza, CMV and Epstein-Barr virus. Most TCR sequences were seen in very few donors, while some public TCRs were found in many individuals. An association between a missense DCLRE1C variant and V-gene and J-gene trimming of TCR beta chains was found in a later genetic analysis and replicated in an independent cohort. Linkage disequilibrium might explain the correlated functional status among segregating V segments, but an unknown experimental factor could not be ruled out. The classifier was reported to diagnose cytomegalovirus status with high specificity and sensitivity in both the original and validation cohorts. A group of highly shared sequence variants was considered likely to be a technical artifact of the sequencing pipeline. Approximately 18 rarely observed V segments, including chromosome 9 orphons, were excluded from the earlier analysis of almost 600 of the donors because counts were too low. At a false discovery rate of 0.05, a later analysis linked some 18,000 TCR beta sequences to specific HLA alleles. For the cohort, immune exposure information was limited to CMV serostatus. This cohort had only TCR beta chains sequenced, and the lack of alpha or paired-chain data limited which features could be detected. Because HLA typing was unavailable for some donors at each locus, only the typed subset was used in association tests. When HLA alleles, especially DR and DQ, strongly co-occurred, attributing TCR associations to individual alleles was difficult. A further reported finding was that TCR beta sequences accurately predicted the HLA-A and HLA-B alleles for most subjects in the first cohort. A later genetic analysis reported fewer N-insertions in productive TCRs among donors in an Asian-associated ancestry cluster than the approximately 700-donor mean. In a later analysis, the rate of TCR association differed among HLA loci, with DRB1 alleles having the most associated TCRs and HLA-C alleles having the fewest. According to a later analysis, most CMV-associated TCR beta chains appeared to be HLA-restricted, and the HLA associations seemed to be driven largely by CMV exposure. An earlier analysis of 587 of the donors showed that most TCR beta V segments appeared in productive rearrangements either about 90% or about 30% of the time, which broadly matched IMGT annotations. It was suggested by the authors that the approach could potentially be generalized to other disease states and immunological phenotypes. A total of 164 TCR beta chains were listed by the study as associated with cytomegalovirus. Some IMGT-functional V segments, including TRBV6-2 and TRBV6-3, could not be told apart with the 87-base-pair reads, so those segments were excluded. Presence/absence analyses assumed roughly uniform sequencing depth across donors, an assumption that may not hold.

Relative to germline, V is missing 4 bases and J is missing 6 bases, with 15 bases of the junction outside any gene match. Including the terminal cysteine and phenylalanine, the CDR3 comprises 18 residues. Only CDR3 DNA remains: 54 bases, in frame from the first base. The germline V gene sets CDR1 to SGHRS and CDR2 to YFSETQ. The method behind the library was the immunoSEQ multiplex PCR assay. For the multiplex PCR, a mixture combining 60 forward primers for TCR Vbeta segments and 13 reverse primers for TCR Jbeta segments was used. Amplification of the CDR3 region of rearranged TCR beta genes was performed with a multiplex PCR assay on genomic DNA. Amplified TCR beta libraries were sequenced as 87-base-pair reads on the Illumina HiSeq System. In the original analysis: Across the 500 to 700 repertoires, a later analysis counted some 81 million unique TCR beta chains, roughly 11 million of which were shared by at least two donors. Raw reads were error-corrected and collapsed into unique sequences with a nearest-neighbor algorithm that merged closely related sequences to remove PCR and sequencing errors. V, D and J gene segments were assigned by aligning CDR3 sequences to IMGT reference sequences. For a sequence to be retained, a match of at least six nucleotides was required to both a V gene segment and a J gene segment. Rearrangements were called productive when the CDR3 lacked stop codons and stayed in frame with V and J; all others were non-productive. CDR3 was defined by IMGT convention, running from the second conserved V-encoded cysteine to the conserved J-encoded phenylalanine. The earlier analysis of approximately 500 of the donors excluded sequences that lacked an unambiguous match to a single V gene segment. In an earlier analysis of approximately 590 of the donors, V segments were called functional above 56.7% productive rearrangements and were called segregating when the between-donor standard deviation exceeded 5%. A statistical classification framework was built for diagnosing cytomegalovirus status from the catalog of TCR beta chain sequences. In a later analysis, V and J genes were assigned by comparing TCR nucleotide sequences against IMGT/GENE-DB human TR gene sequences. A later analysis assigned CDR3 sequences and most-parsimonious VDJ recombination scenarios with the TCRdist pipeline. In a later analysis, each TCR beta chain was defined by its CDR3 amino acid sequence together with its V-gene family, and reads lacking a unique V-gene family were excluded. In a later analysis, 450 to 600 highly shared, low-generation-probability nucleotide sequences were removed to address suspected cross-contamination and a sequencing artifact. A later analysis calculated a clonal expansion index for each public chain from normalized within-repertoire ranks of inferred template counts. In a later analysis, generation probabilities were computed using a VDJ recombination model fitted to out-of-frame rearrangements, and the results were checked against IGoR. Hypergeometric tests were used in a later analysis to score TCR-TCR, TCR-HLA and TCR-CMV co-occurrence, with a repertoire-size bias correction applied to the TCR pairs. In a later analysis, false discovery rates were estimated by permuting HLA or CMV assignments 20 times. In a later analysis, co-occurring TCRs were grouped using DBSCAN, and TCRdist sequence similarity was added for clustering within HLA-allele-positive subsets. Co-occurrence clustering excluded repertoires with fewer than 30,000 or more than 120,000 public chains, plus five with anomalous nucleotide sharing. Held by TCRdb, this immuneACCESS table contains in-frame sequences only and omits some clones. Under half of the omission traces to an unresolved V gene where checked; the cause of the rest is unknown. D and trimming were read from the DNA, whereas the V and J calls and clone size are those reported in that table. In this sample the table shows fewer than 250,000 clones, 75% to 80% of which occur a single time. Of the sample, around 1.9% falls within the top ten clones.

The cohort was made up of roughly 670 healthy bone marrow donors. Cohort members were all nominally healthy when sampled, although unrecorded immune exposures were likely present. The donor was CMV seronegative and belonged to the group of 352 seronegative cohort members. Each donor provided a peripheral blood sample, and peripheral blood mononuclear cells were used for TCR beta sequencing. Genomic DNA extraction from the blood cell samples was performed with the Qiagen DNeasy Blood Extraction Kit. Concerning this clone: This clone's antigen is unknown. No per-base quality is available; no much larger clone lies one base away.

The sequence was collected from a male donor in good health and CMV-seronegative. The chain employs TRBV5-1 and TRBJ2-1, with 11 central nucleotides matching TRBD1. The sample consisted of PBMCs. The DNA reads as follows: TGCGCCAGCAGCACCACTCCCGTAGGGACAGGGGGGAGCAATGAGCAGTTCTTC. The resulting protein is CASSTTPVGTGGSNEQFF.